This TCR beta chain was found in a study of CD8+ T cells in alopecia areata. Study results and limitations: For lesional scalp, especially alopecia totalis/universalis, clonality was higher than in normal scalp. The study found tofacitinib significantly decreased scalp clonality and expanded CD8+ clones among the top 100. While tofacitinib was given, many expanded lesional clones persisted in scalp and blood.

CDR1 MGHRA and CDR2 YSYEKL come from the germline V gene. CDR3 length: 16 amino acids. Trimming left V 4 bases short and J 4 bases short, with 17 bases between. About this clone: No antigen is known for it.

As to treatment: oral pan-JAK inhibitor, 5-10 mg twice daily. Alopecia areata patients had lesional scalp punch biopsies and peripheral blood taken from them. Reverse transcription of extracted RNA yielded cDNA, which provided the sequencing template. Measured with immunoSEQ multiplex PCR; TCRdb has only the in-frame clones, and not every one. The data contain approximately 200,000 clones, 58% of them singletons. The TCR originated in a human donor with alopecia areata. The material sequenced was CD4+ T cells sorted from blood, taken at week 24, from a patient treated with tofacitinib. The chain recombines TRBV4-1 with TRBJ1-5, with D possibly being TRBD1 (5 bases). CDR3 sequence (DNA): TGCGCCAGCAGCCGATCGTGGACATCTCCGAATCAGCCCCAGCATTTT. Encoded protein: CASSRSWTSPNQPQHF.